The 24 T cell receptor beta chains listed next were all sequenced from one sample in a study of T cells in Graves' hyperthyroidism and ophthalmopathy. Amplified TCR beta CDR3 regions derived from RNA transcripts. During a first-round RT-PCR of the TCR CDR3, the HTBI primer set was used. Each CDR3 protein is one row after TCRdb ran MiXCR on the multiplex PCR reads. This table holds approximately 560,000 distinct CDR3 sequences, less than 20% found once. Sequencing was carried out using blood. These receptors were taken from a woman in her twenties or thirties with Graves' hyperthyroidism.

This clonotype was seen many times. This sequence joins TRBV20-1 and TRBJ1-1; D unclear. Trimming left V 1 base short and J 3 bases short, with 12 bases between. Germline CDR1 reads DFQATT; CDR2 reads SNEGSKA (reference sequence). There are 14 residues in the CDR3. CDR3 in DNA: TGCAGTGCTAGAGCTGGGATGCGGTACACTGAAGCTTTCTTT. Translation gives CSARAGMRYTEAFF.

This clonotype was counted many times. The chain couples TRBV7-8 to TRBJ2-5; D gene uncertain. The CDR3 covers 15 residues. Germline values: CDR1 SGHVS, CDR2 FQNEAQ. The V gene lost 0 bases and the J gene lost 6 bases, with 14 bases spanning the gap. The CDR3 DNA follows: TGTGCCAGCAGCTTAGCGGTGTCCTCCAAGAAGACCCAGTACTTC. It yields the protein CASSLAVSSKKTQYF.

This clonotype has a handful of counts. The V and J genes are TRBV29-1 and TRBJ2-4; maybe TRBD2 (5 bases). The V end was cut by 1 base, the J end by 0 bases, with 13 bases between. Germline CDR1 SQVTM, CDR2 ANQGSEA. The CDR3 consists of 16 residues. The CDR3 protein is CSVEVGLETAKNIQYF. The CDR3 DNA reads TGCAGCGTTGAAGTTGGACTTGAAACAGCCAAAAACATTCAGTACTTC.

In this sample, this clonotype turned up many times. Written as DNA, the CDR3 is TGTGCCAGCAGCCTTACCGGGACAGGGGGCCCATTAAGCTCCTACAATGAGCAGTTCTTC. As protein: CASSLTGTGGPLSSYNEQFF. The V and J genes are TRBV6-1 and TRBJ2-1; 12 bases map to TRBD1. The CDR3 length is 20 residues. In germline, CDR1 is MNHNS, CDR2 SASEGT. V trimming: 6 bases; J trimming: 0 bases; junction bases outside the gene matches: 15.

Many counts were recorded for this clonotype. The chain has TRBV28 and TRBJ2-5; no clear D. This CDR3 is 10 amino acids long. The germline V and J ends were trimmed by 6 bases and 9 bases, with 8 bases remaining between them. Germline V gene sequence: CDR1 MDHEN, CDR2 SYDVKM. The CDR3 is CASSPRAQYF. For the CDR3, the DNA is TGTGCCAGCAGCCCCAGAGCCCAGTACTTC.

The V and J genes are TRBV19 and TRBJ2-2, with 8 bases that match TRBD1. The J segment lost 6 bases and the V segment lost 1 base, leaving 7 bases of the junction unmatched. This CDR3 spans 16 amino acids. Looked up from germline, CDR1 is LNHDA and CDR2 is SQIVND (reference sequence). The CDR3 loop reads CASSIGGTGGAGELFF. In DNA, the CDR3 is TGTGCCAGTAGTATAGGCGGGACAGGAGGTGCCGGGGAGCTGTTTTTT.

This clonotype was seen many times. The chain employs TRBV11-2 and TRBJ2-3, with 8 bases lining up with TRBD1. CDR3 size: 16 residues. J lost 1 base, V lost 5 bases, and 8 bases had no gene match. From germline, CDR1 is SGHAT and CDR2 FQNNGV. CDR3 DNA: TGTGCCAGCAGCCCAACGCCGGGACAGGGCACAGATACGCAGTATTTT. Translation gives CASSPTPGQGTDTQYF. Supplemented by reference TRBV11-2 and TRBJ2-3, the full variable domain reads EAGVAQSPRYKIIEKRQSVAFWCNPISGHATLYWYQQILGQGPKLLIQFQNNGVVDDSQLPKDRFSAERLKGVDSTLKIQPAKLEDSAVYLCASSPTPGQGTDTQYFGPGTRLTVL.

CDR3 region: CSTQGLKNTEAFF. The CDR3 nucleotides read TGCAGTACCCAGGGCCTAAAGAACACTGAAGCTTTCTTT. The chain employs TRBV20-1 and TRBJ1-1; maybe TRBD1 (5 bases). CDR1 is DFQATT, CDR2 SNEGSKA, per germline (reference sequence). The V and J ends lost 8 bases and 1 base respectively, with 14 bases between them. The CDR3 has 13 amino acids.

Details on this clonotype: The junction and the germline gene differ at one end; a read error may be behind it. The V and J genes are TRBV6-5 and TRBJ1-6; D ambiguous. This CDR3 spans 20 amino acids. CDR1 and CDR2 from the germline V gene are MNHEY and SVGAGI. DNA of the CDR3: TGTGCCAGCAGTCACTCGTCACCCTCCGGCTCCCTCCGGAGTAATTCACCCCTCCACTTT. Amino acid sequence: CASSHSSPSGSLRSNSPLHF.

This clonotype was picked up many times. V gene TRBV20-1 combines with J gene TRBJ2-7; D unresolved. This CDR3 is 12 amino acids long. Trimming removed 1 base from V and 6 bases from J, with 10 bases in between. Per germline, CDR1 DFQATT and CDR2 SNEGSKA (reference sequence). CDR3 sequence: CSARVSSAEQYF. CDR3 DNA sequence: TGCAGTGCTAGAGTATCCTCAGCCGAGCAGTACTTC.

The chain has TRBV28 and TRBJ1-4, with D tentatively TRBD1 (5 bases). Deletions cut 6 bases from V and 5 bases from J, with 10 bases between. Germline V gene lookup returns CDR1 MDHEN and CDR2 SYDVKM. The CDR3 covers 13 residues. The CDR3 nucleotides read TGTGCCAGCAGAACCAGGGTGAATGAAAAACTGTTTTTT. It yields the protein CASRTRVNEKLFF.

This clonotype was picked up many times. V usage is TRBV5-5 and J usage is TRBJ1-2; tentative D call: TRBD1 (5 bases). The CDR3 extends over 14 amino acids. Trimming removed 5 bases from V and 4 bases from J, with 15 bases in between. Germline V gene data show CDR1 as SGHKS and CDR2 as YYEKEE (reference sequence). CDR3 residues: CASRTSGWGYGYTF. The CDR3 bases are TGTGCCAGCAGAACCTCAGGGTGGGGCTATGGCTACACCTTC.

In this sample, this clonotype turned up many times. The CDR3 nucleotides are TGTGCCAGCAGTTTTCGGGGGATAGGTTCACCCCTCCACTTT. Translating it yields CASSFRGIGSPLHF. This rearrangement joins TRBV28 to TRBJ1-6; D is possibly TRBD1 (5 bases). CDR3 length: 14 residues. Trimming took 3 bases from V and 9 from J, leaving 12 bases between them. Germline loops: CDR1 MDHEN, CDR2 SYDVKM. Supplemented by reference TRBV28 and TRBJ1-6, the full variable domain reads DVKVTQSSRYLVKRTGEKVFLECVQDMDHENMFWYRQDPGLGLRLIYFSYDVKMKEKGDIPEGYSVSREKKERFSLILESASTNQTSMYLCASSFRGIGSPLHFGNGTRLTVT.

The chain has TRBV14 and TRBJ2-7; no clear D. Germline CDR1 reads SGHDN; CDR2 reads FVKESK. The CDR3 spans 14 residues. Between the trimmed V and J ends, which lost 0 bases and 2 bases, there was a span of 8 bases. CDR3 protein: CASSQDASTYEQYF. The DNA of the CDR3 is TGTGCCAGCAGCCAAGATGCATCCACCTACGAGCAGTACTTC.

This clonotype has more than one count but fewer than ten. A read error is possible here, since a much larger clone lies one base away. The chain links TRBV11-3 to TRBJ2-3; the D is unclear. The germline CDR1 and CDR2 sequences are SGHNT and YENEEA. The CDR3 consists of 17 residues. The V end lost 1 base, the J end lost 6 bases, and 20 bases lay between the germline ends. The CDR3 protein is CASSLGRLGKDGDTQYF. In DNA, the CDR3 is TGTGCCAGCAGCTTAGGTCGCCTGGGCAAAGACGGGGATACGCAGTATTTT.

This chain joins TRBV18 and TRBJ2-1; the match to TRBD2 covers 8 bases. The CDR3 length is 14 residues. Germline lookup yields CDR1 KGHSH and CDR2 LQKENI. V shed 7 bases, J shed 10 bases, and the junction held 12 bases outside the gene matches. The CDR3 reads CASLPEGGGREQFF. As DNA, the CDR3 is TGTGCCAGCTTACCCGAGGGCGGCGGGAGGGAGCAGTTCTTC.

This clonotype occurred a few times. The rearrangement uses TRBV18 and TRBJ1-3; D unclear. Trimming removed 2 bases from V and 3 bases from J, with 11 bases in between. The CDR3 contains 15 residues. Germline V lookup: CDR1 KGHSH, CDR2 LQKENI. In DNA, the CDR3 is TGTGCCAGCTCACCAGACCCCATCGTTGGAAACACCATATATTTT. Translated, it gives CASSPDPIVGNTIYF.

The V gene is TRBV6-1, the J gene TRBJ2-3; the match to TRBD2 covers 7 bases. Trimming removed 6 bases from V and 1 base from J; junction bases left unmatched: 7. CDR3 length: 15 residues. The V gene's germline CDR1 is MNHNS and CDR2 SASEGT. CDR3 DNA: TGTGCCAGCAGACCTGCGGGGGAAGGCACAGATACGCAGTATTTT. Its translation: CASRPAGEGTDTQYF.

V and J are TRBV4-1 and TRBJ2-7; no firm D call. This CDR3 region has 16 residues. Trimming removed 1 base at V and 1 base at J, with 14 bases between. Germline lookup yields CDR1 MGHRA and CDR2 YSYEKL. The chain's CDR3 is CASSQGLRAGSYEQYF. The CDR3 DNA sequence: TGCGCCAGCAGCCAAGGTCTAAGAGCTGGTTCCTACGAGCAGTACTTC.

This clonotype came up many times. V usage is TRBV2 and J usage is TRBJ2-4, with 8 positions matching TRBD1. The CDR3 covers 14 residues. V gave up 6 bases and J gave up 6 bases; unmatched junction bases: 7. Germline CDR1 and CDR2: SNHLY and FYNNEI. CDR3 nucleotide sequence: TGTGCCAGCAGCGGACAGGGAGGCAGAAACATTCAGTACTTC. Amino acid sequence: CASSGQGGRNIQYF.

This clonotype was seen at least ten times. An end of the junction does not agree with germline; a read error may underlie this. This rearrangement joins TRBV11-3 to TRBJ2-5, with D maybe TRBD2 (6 bases). CDR1 and CDR2 from the germline V gene are SGHNT and YENEEA. The CDR3 contains 13 residues. CDR3 nucleotides: TGTGCCAGCAGCGTAGGAGGGCAAGGGACCCAGTACTTC. It yields the protein CASSVGGQGTQYF.

This clonotype came up many times. The chain couples TRBV20-1 to TRBJ2-7, with 9 bases matching TRBD2. This CDR3 has 12 amino acids. Germline V gene sequence: CDR1 DFQATT, CDR2 SNEGSKA (reference sequence). Trimming removed 3 bases from V and 7 bases from J; junction bases left unmatched: 4. CDR3 sequence reads: CSARTSGREQYF. CDR3 nucleotides: TGCAGTGCTAGGACTAGCGGTCGGGAGCAGTACTTC.

This chain joins TRBV29-1 and TRBJ2-1, with unresolved D. The CDR3 loop spans 14 amino acids. Trimming stripped 4 bases from V and 7 bases from J, with 17 bases between. Germline V CDR1 and CDR2: SQVTM, ANQGSEA. CDR3 sequence reads: CSVATQIMKNEQFF. CDR3 DNA: TGCAGCGTTGCGACTCAAATCATGAAAAATGAGCAGTTCTTC.

V gene TRBV13 combines with J gene TRBJ2-2; 8 nucleotides align to TRBD1. The CDR3 sequence is 18 residues long. J was trimmed by 5 bases and V by 2 bases; bases with no gene match: 13. Germline V CDR1 and CDR2: PRHDT, FYEKMQ (reference sequence). The CDR3 spells CASSLILGQGAFTGELFF. Here the CDR3 DNA reads TGTGCCAGCAGCTTAATACTCGGGCAGGGGGCATTTACCGGGGAGCTGTTTTTT. The full variable domain, in which reference TRBV13 and TRBJ2-2 provide the parts outside the CDR3, is AAGVIQSPRHLIKEKRETATLKCYPIPRHDTVYWYQQGPGQDPQFLISFYEKMQSDKGSIPDRFSAQQFSDYHSELNMSSLELGDSALYFCASSLILGQGAFTGELFFGEGSRLTVL.